This TCR beta chain is from a study of vaccination and CD4 T cells after COVID-19. Study overall: The stimulating agents, overlapping spike peptides, came from SARS-CoV-2, HCoV-NL63, HCoV-OC43 and HCoV-229E. Findings of the study overall: Convalescent patients' median share of reactive clones seen only post-vaccination was 85% to 90%.

The Oncomine TCR Beta short-read assay was what sequenced the DNA obtained from cultured CD4+ T cells. TCRdb redid the calling of the PCR reads with MiXCR, one entry per CDR3 protein. The repertoire holds 5,500 to 7,500 distinct CDR3 sequences, with 45% to 60% as singletons. Germline CDR1 is SGHRS and CDR2 is YFSETQ. The CDR3 loop spans 13 amino acids. The junction had 5 bases not matched to a gene; V was cut back by 5 bases and J by 5 bases. As to this clonotype: The antigen remains unidentified.

Treatment given: roughly 10-day PBMC culture with coronavirus spike peptide pools or control peptides (ViraFEST assay). Collection of the unexposed donor's CD4+ T cells took place before the COVID-19 pandemic (2011-2018). By negative selection, CD4+ T cells were isolated once culture had run for approximately 11 days. The source is a human donor in good health. The chain joins TRBV5-1 to TRBJ2-5; 8 bases are a match to TRBD2. Sequences were obtained from CD4+ T cells from blood, cultured in vitro. The CDR3 sequence: CASRLTGGETQYF. The CDR3 DNA reads TGCGCCAGCAGGCTAACGGGGGGGGAGACCCAGTACTTC.